Shown below are 15 T cell receptor beta chains from a single sample sequenced in a study of T cells in Graves' hyperthyroidism and ophthalmopathy. From RNA transcripts, TCR beta CDR3 regions were amplified. A set of HTBI primers served as the primers for a first-round RT-PCR of the TCR CDR3. TCRdb processed the multiplex PCR reads anew with MiXCR; each CDR3 protein has one entry. The sample shows just over 550,000 distinct CDR3 sequences, about 43% of them seen only once. The specimen was peripheral blood or thyroid tissue (not recorded which). These receptors all come from a woman under 30 with Graves' hyperthyroidism.

The chain is built from TRBV7-2 and TRBJ2-5, with 11 bases identical to TRBD2. V shed 5 bases and J 5 bases; nucleotides not matched to a gene: 10. The CDR3 contains 16 residues. Germline-derived CDR1 and CDR2 are SGHTA and FQGNSA. The CDR3 coding sequence is TGTGCCAGCAGCCCGTTACTAGCGGGAGTTGTTGAGACCCAGTACTTC. Encoded protein: CASSPLLAGVVETQYF.

This clonotype was seen only a few times. The gene calls are TRBV29-1 and TRBJ2-7; D gene ambiguous. Germline assignment: CDR1 SQVTM and CDR2 ANQGSEA. Trimming cost V 3 bases and J 7 bases, with 19 bases left between them. The CDR3 is 14 amino acids. The CDR3 DNA reads TGCAGCGTTGAGCTCCCATGGTCGGCCGGGGAGCAGTACTTC. It codes for CSVELPWSAGEQYF.

V usage is TRBV6-1 and J usage is TRBJ2-5, with 8 positions matching TRBD1. The J call is uncertain, as TRBJ2-4 better fits the DNA end. The CDR3 has 14 amino acids. The germline CDR1 and CDR2 sequences are MNHNS and SASEGT. The CDR3 here is CASRPDRGLDIQYF. Written as DNA, the CDR3 is TGTGCCAGCAGACCCGACAGGGGTTTGGACATTCAGTACTTC.

The V gene is TRBV20-1, the J gene TRBJ2-5; D is ambiguous. The germline gives CDR1 DFQATT, CDR2 SNEGSKA (reference sequence). The length of the CDR3 is 14 residues. V lost 1 base to trimming and J lost 4 bases, with 13 bases between them. This chain's CDR3 is CSARGGTLAETQYF. As DNA, the CDR3 is TGCAGTGCTAGAGGTGGCACGCTTGCAGAGACCCAGTACTTC.

This clonotype has at least ten counts. V gene TRBV9 combines with J gene TRBJ1-1; D perhaps matches TRBD1 (5 bases). V was clipped by 4 bases and J by 1 base, with 14 bases between them. The CDR3 consists of 15 residues. The germline gives CDR1 SGDLS, CDR2 YYNGEE. DNA for the CDR3: TGTGCCAGCAGCCGAGGGGAACATTCGAACACTGAAGCTTTCTTT. Translation: CASSRGEHSNTEAFF.

This clonotype occurred a few times. The rearrangement joins TRBV6-1 to TRBJ2-7; D is unresolved. Trimming pared 10 bases from V and 3 bases from J, leaving 16 bases between. CDR3 length: 13 amino acids. The germline CDR1 and CDR2 sequences are MNHNS and SASEGT. The CDR3 DNA follows: TGTGCCATAGGACCGGGCCTTAGCTACGAGCAGTACTTC. Its translation: CAIGPGLSYEQYF.

In this sample, this clonotype turned up once. The chain employs TRBV19 and TRBJ2-2; TRBD2 aligns across 7 bases. The CDR3 spans 14 residues. Germline loops: CDR1 LNHDA, CDR2 SQIVND (reference sequence). Trimming removed 7 bases from V and 6 bases from J; junction bases left unmatched: 8. The CDR3 region is CASIGAGDAGELFF. The CDR3, as DNA: TGTGCCAGTATTGGGGCGGGAGACGCCGGGGAGCTGTTTTTT.

This chain connects TRBV2 to TRBJ2-5; D is unresolved. This CDR3 has 13 amino acids. The V gene lost 6 bases and the J gene lost 3 bases, with 11 bases spanning the gap. The germline CDR1 and CDR2 sequences are SNHLY and FYNNEI. CDR3 in DNA: TGTGCCAGCAGCACGAAGGCAAAAGAGACCCAGTACTTC. Translating it yields CASSTKAKETQYF.

In this sample, this clonotype turned up a few times. This chain joins TRBV10-3 and TRBJ1-3; D gene ambiguous. Trimming took off 2 bases at V and 11 bases at J, with 1 base between the two ends. The CDR3 loop spans 9 amino acids. Germline V gene data show CDR1 as ENHRY and CDR2 as SYGVKD. In DNA, the CDR3 is TGTGCCATCAGTGAGGCCATATATTTT. Encoded protein: CAISEAIYF.

The CDR3 DNA follows: TGTGCCACCAGTGATTTAGCTTGGGGGCCTCCGAACACCGGGGAGCTGTTTTTT. Its translation: CATSDLAWGPPNTGELFF. The chain recombines TRBV24-1 with TRBJ2-2; possibly TRBD1 for D (6 bases). This CDR3 is 18 amino acids long. Trimming left V 1 base short and J 0 bases short, with 14 bases between. Germline V gives CDR1 KGHDR, CDR2 SFDVKD.

This clonotype was counted at least ten times. The rearrangement joins TRBV2 to TRBJ1-5; D uncertain. CDR1 is SNHLY and CDR2 is FYNNEI in the germline V gene. The ends were cut back, 6 bases at V and 11 bases at J, with 14 bases in the middle. The CDR3 runs 12 residues. The CDR3 sequence is CASRGSHSAQHF. In DNA form, the CDR3 reads TGTGCCAGCAGGGGGTCCCATTCGGCCCAGCATTTT. Full variable domain (remainder filled in from reference TRBV2 and TRBJ1-5): EPEVTQTPSHQVTQMGQEVILRCVPISNHLYFYWYRQILGQKVEFLVSFYNNEISEKSEIFDDQFSVERPDGSNFTLKIRSTKLEDSAMYFCASRGSHSAQHFGDGTRLSIL.

This rearrangement joins TRBV7-9 to TRBJ1-1, with a weak D call TRBD1 (5 bases). Trimming took off 1 base at V and 3 bases at J, with 12 bases between the two ends. The CDR3 consists of 15 residues. In germline, CDR1 is SEHNR, CDR2 FQNEAQ (reference sequence). The CDR3 region has the DNA TGTGCCAGCAGCTTAGACGGGACGTGGGACACTGAAGCTTTCTTT. Amino acid sequence: CASSLDGTWDTEAFF.

Turning to this clonotype: A much larger clone differs from this one at a single base, so this may be a read error. The gene calls are TRBV19 and TRBJ2-5, with D maybe TRBD2 (6 bases). Germline V gives CDR1 LNHDA, CDR2 SQIVND (reference sequence). V lost 8 bases and J 7 bases, leaving 17 bases between the germline ends. The length of the CDR3 is 13 residues. CDR3 residues: CASASRLGGTQYF. In DNA, the CDR3 is TGTGCCAGTGCCTCCAGGCTGGGAGGGACCCAGTACTTC.

A remark on this clonotype: Lacking the conserved final phenylalanine or tryptophan, this CDR3 likely reflects a read error. The DNA is omitted, as the CDR3 cannot be located on it reliably, and the CDR3 follows TCRdb's listing. J is TRBJ1-2 and V is TRBV5-4. The CDR3 has 12 residues if both end residues are counted. Germline V gene lookup returns CDR1 SGHNT and CDR2 YYREEE (reference sequence). CDR3: CASRAVTMATQS.

The chain couples TRBV7-9 to TRBJ2-7; 7 bases line up with TRBD1. Germline CDR1 SEHNR, CDR2 FQNEAQ (reference sequence). The junction had 11 bases not matched to a gene; V was cut back by 0 bases and J by 3 bases. The CDR3 spans 17 residues. CDR3 sequence (DNA): TGTGCCAGCAGCTTAGCCCCTACAGGGGTAGGGATCTACGAGCAGTACTTC. Its protein is CASSLAPTGVGIYEQYF.